One sample yielded the 4 T cell receptor beta chains listed below, sequenced in a study of circulating tumor DNA in untreated peripheral T-cell lymphoma. Profiling relied on immunoSEQ multiplex PCR, and the TCRdb table lists in-frame clones only, not all of them. This sample has 6,600 or so clones, with roughly 60% found just once. The sequencing input was tumor tissue. The receptors stem from a human donor with peripheral T-cell lymphoma.

The rearrangement joins TRBV25-1 to TRBJ2-5; no clear D. CDR3 size: 14 residues. The V gene lost 0 bases and the J gene lost 2 bases, with 7 bases spanning the gap. Germline V CDR1 and CDR2: MGHDK, SYGVNS. CDR3 sequence reads: CASSEYFGQETQYF. The CDR3 bases are TGTGCCAGCAGTGAATACTTCGGACAAGAGACCCAGTACTTC.

With regard to this clone: Sequence at one end of the junction differs from germline and may be a read error. The gene calls are TRBV11-3 and TRBJ2-1, with D possibly TRBD1 on 6 matching bases. CDR3 size: 15 residues. Germline CDR1 SGHNT, CDR2 YENEEA. The DNA for the CDR3 is TGTGCTAGCAGCTCCGGGACACAGGGTGCCAATGAGCAGTTCTTC. This encodes CASSSGTQGANEQFF.

The rearrangement joins TRBV15 to TRBJ2-7; D is possibly TRBD1 (5 bases). Trimming pared 1 base from V and 5 bases from J, leaving 15 bases between. The CDR3 spans 15 residues. CDR1 LNHNV and CDR2 YYDKDF come from the germline V gene (reference sequence). The CDR3 DNA sequence: TGTGCCACCAGCAGAGGCAAGTGGGGCCCCGACGAGCAGTACTTC. This gives the protein CATSRGKWGPDEQYF.

This clone occurred a few times. This sequence joins TRBV19 and TRBJ2-1, with TRBD2 matching 12 bases. This CDR3 has 15 residues. Trimming removed 5 bases from V and 4 bases from J; junction bases left unmatched: 3. Germline V gives CDR1 LNHDA, CDR2 SQIVND (reference sequence). The CDR3 DNA reads as TGTGCCAGTAGTCTAGCGGGAGGGGGGTACAATGAGCAGTTCTTC. Translation gives CASSLAGGGYNEQFF.